The rows below give T cell receptor beta chains drawn from one sample of a study of blood T cell repertoires in COVID-19. Clones were read by immunoSEQ multiplex PCR, and TCRdb kept only the in-frame ones, dropping some. Among 55,000 to 70,000 clones listed, about nine tenths were seen once. Specimen: peripheral blood. The source is a woman younger than 30 with acute or convalescent COVID-19. Both conserved end residues are part of each CDR3. The D gene is left open where the match is weak. Only part of the rows carry a size: once, few, many, or a class if the clone is expanded.

D gene,clone size,J gene,V gene,CDR3 DNA,CDR3 protein
NA,NA,TRBJ2-7,TRBV30,TGTGCCTGGAGTAAGGGGGAGAGCTACGAGCAGTACTTC,CAWSKGESYEQYF
NA,few,TRBJ2-3,TRBV6-5,TGTGCCACAGATCACGGGAGAGGGGCAGATACGCAGTATTTT,CATDHGRGADTQYF
TRBD1,NA,TRBJ1-1,TRBV13,TGTGCCAGCAGCTTAAACCAGGGGGCGGTTGGCACTGAAGCTTTCTTT,CASSLNQGAVGTEAFF
NA,NA,TRBJ1-5,TRBV6-2/TRBV6-3,TGTGCCAGCAGTTACTCGGGGGGGCCACATCAGCCCCAGCATTTT,CASSYSGGPHQPQHF
TRBD1,NA,TRBJ1-5,TRBV7-2,TGTGCCAGCAGCTTAGAGGGGGCTCAGCCCCAGCATTTT,CASSLEGAQPQHF
TRBD1,NA,TRBJ2-1,TRBV5-4,TGTGCCAGCAGGCCCGGATTCCAGGGGGTGACCAATGAGCAGTTCTTC,CASRPGFQGVTNEQFF
TRBD1,NA,TRBJ1-2,TRBV5-1,TGCGCCAGCAGCTTGACAGGGGGGGATGGCTACACCTTC,CASSLTGGDGYTF
NA,NA,TRBJ2-2,TRBV6-1,TGTGCCAGCAGTGAAGAGACACTAGGCTGGCAAAGCACCGGGGAGCTGTTTTTT,CASSEETLGWQSTGELFF
TRBD2,NA,TRBJ2-3,TRBV6-1,TGTGCCAGCAGTGAACGTCTAGCGGGAGTTCCAGATACGCAGTATTTT,CASSERLAGVPDTQYF
TRBD2,NA,TRBJ2-3,TRBV9,TGTGCCAGCAGCGACCCAACCCAAGCGGGGGGCGGCACAGATACGCAGTATTTT,CASSDPTQAGGGTDTQYF
NA,once,TRBJ2-7,TRBV5-5,TGTGCCAGCAGCTTGGCGGTTTCTTACGAGCAGTACTTC,CASSLAVSYEQYF
TRBD1,NA,TRBJ2-7,TRBV5-1,TGCGCCAGCAGCACGGGACAGGGGAGCTACGAGCAGTACTTC,CASSTGQGSYEQYF
NA,once,TRBJ2-1,TRBV3-1/TRBV3-2,TGTGCCAGCAGCCGCACATCCACAGGGCCTTTAGAGCAGTTCTTC,CASSRTSTGPLEQFF
NA,NA,TRBJ2-2,TRBV7-2,TGTGCCAGCAGCTCTAGCGCAGGGTTAAGCACCGGGGAGCTGTTTTTT,CASSSSAGLSTGELFF
NA,NA,TRBJ2-1,TRBV4-1,TGCGCCAGCCGGACGACAGAAGACAATGAGCAGTTCTTC,CASRTTEDNEQFF
TRBD2,NA,TRBJ2-2,TRBV28,TGTGCCAGCAGTTTCCTAGCGGGGGTTACCGGGGAGCTGTTTTTT,CASSFLAGVTGELFF
TRBD1,NA,TRBJ1-2,TRBV6-6,TGTGCCAGCAGTTACCAGGGGGCCTCGGCTGGCTACACCTTC,CASSYQGASAGYTF
NA,once,TRBJ1-2,TRBV2,TGTGCCAGCAGTGATACTGGGGCACACAGAGCTAACTATGGCTACACCTTC,CASSDTGAHRANYGYTF
TRBD2,NA,TRBJ2-7,TRBV6-2/TRBV6-3,TGTGCCAGCAGTTTCCGAGGACTAGCGGGTTACGAGCAGTACTTC,CASSFRGLAGYEQYF
TRBD1,NA,TRBJ1-5,TRBV19,TGTGCCAGTAGTGAGGACAGGATCAATCAGCCCCAGCATTTT,CASSEDRINQPQHF
NA,NA,TRBJ1-1,TRBV2,TGTGCCAGCAGTCAGGGTAGGGCTGAAGCTTTCTTT,CASSQGRAEAFF
NA,NA,TRBJ2-1,TRBV12-3/TRBV12-4,TGTGCCAGCAGTTTGAACACTAACAATGAGCAGTTCTTC,CASSLNTNNEQFF
NA,NA,TRBJ1-1,TRBV3-1/TRBV3-2,TGTGCCAGCAGCCTCTATGAGGACTCGAATTCTGAAGCTTTCTTT,CASSLYEDSNSEAFF
TRBD2,NA,TRBJ2-3,TRBV5-5,TGTGCCAGCAGCTTGTTGGGACTAGCGATCACAGATACGCAGTATTTT,CASSLLGLAITDTQYF
TRBD1,once,TRBJ2-2,TRBV4-2,TGTGCCAGCAGCCAAACAGGGGTCCTCACCGGGGAGCTGTTTTTT,CASSQTGVLTGELFF
NA,once,TRBJ1-1,TRBV9,TGTGCCAGCAGCGCTTTAGTTCCGGGAGACAGAATCTCTGAAGCTTTCTTT,CASSALVPGDRISEAFF
NA,NA,TRBJ1-1,TRBV5-1,TGCGCCAGCAGCTTGGGGGGGCGGTTGGACACTGAAGCTTTCTTT,CASSLGGRLDTEAFF
TRBD1,NA,TRBJ1-6,TRBV25-1,TGTGCCAGTACCGGGACAGGAAGTTCACCCCTCCACTTT,CASTGTGSSPLHF
NA,NA,TRBJ2-1,TRBV24-1,TGTGCCACCAGTGATAGGGGGGGGGATGAGCAGTTCTTC,CATSDRGGDEQFF
TRBD2,NA,TRBJ2-2,TRBV7-2,TGTGCCAGCAGCTCGGGACTAGCGGGAGGACCCTCGAACACCGGGGAGCTGTTTTTT,CASSSGLAGGPSNTGELFF
TRBD1,NA,TRBJ2-3,TRBV19,TGTGCCAGTAGTATTGGGACAGGGGACGGGGATACGCAGTATTTT,CASSIGTGDGDTQYF
NA,NA,TRBJ1-2,TRBV5-4,TGTGCCAGCAGCGCCAACGGGGGGGGCGCTGGCTACACCTTC,CASSANGGGAGYTF
NA,NA,TRBJ2-2,TRBV19,TGTGCCAGTAGTATTGGGGGGTCCCCCGGGGAGCTGTTTTTT,CASSIGGSPGELFF
NA,NA,TRBJ1-2,TRBV19,TGTGCCAGTAGTCCTTCGACAGCTAACTATGGCTACACCTTC,CASSPSTANYGYTF
TRBD2,NA,TRBJ2-3,TRBV5-8,TGTGCCAGCAGCTCCGGGACTAGCGGGGGGGCCATGGCAGATACGCAGTATTTT,CASSSGTSGGAMADTQYF
NA,once,TRBJ2-7,TRBV5-1,TGCGCCAGCAGGGGCACGCCCAGCTCCTACGAGCAGTACTTC,CASRGTPSSYEQYF
TRBD2,NA,TRBJ2-2,TRBV3-1/TRBV3-2,TGTGCCAGCAGCCAAGGACTAGCGGGACGGACCGGGGAGCTGTTTTTT,CASSQGLAGRTGELFF